This T cell receptor (beta chain) was captured by sequencing in a study of cytomegalovirus exposure and HLA in healthy donors. PCR primers comprised 60 Vbeta and 13 Jbeta primers. Profiled with immunoSEQ multiplex PCR; TCRdb holds only in-frame clones, not every one. The sample has more than 150,000 clones; approximately 82% are singletons. The CDR3 spans 15 residues. Germline CDR1 is LGHNA and CDR2 is YNFKEQ. V lost 4 bases to trimming and J lost 3 bases; unmatched junction nucleotides: 9. The chain links TRBV4-2 to TRBJ2-7, with TRBD2 identical over 7 bases. Sequencing was done on a sample of PBMCs. The TCR originated in a girl aged 2-9 years in good health and CMV-seropositive. CDR3 region: CASSPLGTTLYEQYF. As DNA, the CDR3 is TGTGCCAGCAGCCCCTTAGGGACTACCCTCTACGAGCAGTACTTC.